Below are 21 T cell receptor beta chains sequenced from a single sample in a study of beta chain features in type 1 diabetes. As every portion of the isolated RNA was reverse transcribed, the sequencing read expressed TCRB transcripts. Using immunoSEQ multiplex PCR, the repertoire was profiled, and TCRdb retains in-frame clones only, with some absent. The table lists fewer than 650,000 clones, about 14% of them singletons. Sequencing input: naive CD4+ T cells from blood. These receptors came from a man younger than 35 in good health.

Concerning this clone itself: The sample carries other DNA sequences with the same CDR3. The J gene is TRBJ2-1, the V gene TRBV28, with 7 bases identical to TRBD2. Unmatched junction bases numbered 3, after V lost 6 bases and J lost 7 bases. CDR3 size: 12 residues. Per germline, CDR1 MDHEN and CDR2 SYDVKM. CDR3: CASSLGGNEQFF. The CDR3 DNA is TGTGCCAGCAGCCTGGGGGGGAATGAGCAGTTCTTC.

This clone has a handful of counts. The J gene is TRBJ2-7, the V gene TRBV5-1; 10 nucleotides match TRBD2. The CDR3 consists of 15 residues. Germline lookup yields CDR1 SGHRS and CDR2 YFSETQ. The junction had 8 bases not matched to a gene; V was cut back by 3 bases and J by 5 bases. The CDR3 DNA is TGCGCCAGCAGCTCCCTAACTAGCGGGGAGCACGAGCAGTACTTC. Residues: CASSSLTSGEHEQYF. The whole variable domain, filled in from reference TRBV5-1 and TRBJ2-7, reads KAGVTQTPRYLIKTRGQQVTLSCSPISGHRSVSWYQQTPGQGLQFLFEYFSETQRNKGNFPGRFSGRQFSNSRSEMNVSTLELGDSALYLCASSSLTSGEHEQYFGPGTRLTVT.

This clone was observed a handful of times. The rearrangement links TRBV10-3 to TRBJ2-3; D is possibly TRBD2 (6 bases). Trimming stripped 9 bases from V and 6 bases from J, with 13 bases between. The CDR3 extends over 12 amino acids. Germline V CDR1 and CDR2: ENHRY, SYGVKD. This CDR3 is CAMGRELDTQYF. The CDR3 DNA sequence: TGTGCCATGGGACGGGAGTTGGATACGCAGTATTTT.

The genes are TRBV28 and TRBJ2-7; D gene ambiguous. CDR1 is MDHEN and CDR2 is SYDVKM in the germline V gene. The CDR3 loop spans 14 amino acids. V shed 4 bases and J shed 4 bases, with 14 bases lying between them. The CDR3 nucleotides are TGTGCCAGCAGTTCGAATCCCCTACCTTACGAGCAGTACTTC. This sequence encodes CASSSNPLPYEQYF.

This clone was counted between two and nine times. This chain uses TRBV4-2 with TRBJ2-2, with 9 bases aligning to TRBD2. CDR3 size: 18 residues. Germline V gene data show CDR1 as LGHNA and CDR2 as YNFKEQ. The junction had 15 bases not matched to a gene; V was cut back by 6 bases and J by 4 bases. CDR3: CASRIQLAGSQGTGELFF. The CDR3 bases are TGTGCCAGCAGAATACAGCTAGCGGGGAGCCAGGGCACCGGGGAGCTGTTTTTT.

In its sample, this clone was seen a few times. The V and J genes are TRBV19 and TRBJ1-2; possibly TRBD1 for D (5 bases). V lost 7 bases to trimming and J lost 4 bases, with 19 bases between them. The CDR3 has 15 residues. Per the germline V gene, CDR1 is LNHDA and CDR2 is SQIVND (reference sequence). Here the CDR3 DNA reads TGTGCCAGTACCCCATGGGGGAAGGAGGCCTATGGCTACACCTTC. Translating gives CASTPWGKEAYGYTF.

The sample holds a few counts of this clone. The genes are TRBV7-2 and TRBJ2-7; 7 positions agree with TRBD1. The length of the CDR3 is 16 residues. V lost 5 bases to trimming and J lost 3 bases; unmatched junction nucleotides: 13. Germline V CDR1 and CDR2: SGHTA, FQGNSA. DNA of the CDR3: TGTGCCAGCAGCCCCGGGCAGACAGGGTTTGGCTACGAGCAGTACTTC. It is translated as CASSPGQTGFGYEQYF.

The chain joins TRBV10-3 to TRBJ2-1, with 14 bases that match TRBD2. Germline assignment: CDR1 ENHRY and CDR2 SYGVKD. Losses at the gene ends were 5 bases for V and 6 bases for J; bases not matched to a gene: 12. CDR3 length: 18 residues. The CDR3 region is CAISQLSGTSGSGNEQFF. CDR3 DNA: TGTGCCATCAGTCAACTCAGTGGGACTAGCGGGAGCGGCAATGAGCAGTTCTTC.

The chain combines TRBV7-3 with TRBJ2-3, with a weak D call TRBD2 (5 bases). The CDR3 totals 15 residues. CDR1 SGHTA and CDR2 FQGTGA come from the germline V gene. Trimming removed 5 bases from V and 6 bases from J, with 18 bases in between. CDR3 protein: CASSPATGNSDTQYF. In DNA, the CDR3 is TGTGCCAGCAGCCCTGCCACGGGGAACTCGGATACGCAGTATTTT.

This chain joins TRBV15 and TRBJ1-2, with unresolved D. V lost 5 bases and J 7 bases, leaving 23 bases between the germline ends. CDR1 is LNHNV and CDR2 is YYDKDF in the germline V gene (reference sequence). The CDR3 sequence is 16 residues long. The CDR3 loop reads CATSYAHIGGNAGYTF. In nucleotides, the CDR3 is TGTGCCACCAGCTACGCCCACATTGGCGGGAATGCTGGCTACACCTTC.

This clone has just a few counts. The rearrangement links TRBV9 to TRBJ2-1; a possible D gene is TRBD2 (5 bases). The CDR3 has 16 amino acids. Germline loops: CDR1 SGDLS, CDR2 YYNGEE. V shed 3 bases and J shed 6 bases, with 19 bases lying between them. In nucleotides, the CDR3 is TGTGCCAGCAGCGCAGAGACGGACTTATATGGCAATGAGCAGTTCTTC. Translation: CASSAETDLYGNEQFF.

The gene calls are TRBV5-1 and TRBJ2-3, with D perhaps TRBD2 (6 bases). The V and J ends lost 6 bases and 2 bases respectively, with 16 bases between them. The germline gives CDR1 SGHRS, CDR2 YFSETQ. The CDR3 is made up of 15 amino acids. CDR3: CASTYRTTLTDTQYF. In nucleotides, the CDR3 is TGCGCCAGCACCTACCGGACTACACTCACAGATACGCAGTATTTT. Filled out from reference TRBV5-1 and TRBJ2-3, the complete variable domain reads KAGVTQTPRYLIKTRGQQVTLSCSPISGHRSVSWYQQTPGQGLQFLFEYFSETQRNKGNFPGRFSGRQFSNSRSEMNVSTLELGDSALYLCASTYRTTLTDTQYFGPGTRLTVL.

The chain employs TRBV2 and TRBJ1-4; D ambiguous. The CDR3 has 13 amino acids. Germline-derived CDR1 and CDR2 are SNHLY and FYNNEI. The V end lost 6 bases, the J end lost 8 bases, and 13 bases lay between the germline ends. The CDR3 DNA follows: TGTGCCAGCAGACGTGAGCGGAGAGAAAAACTGTTTTTT. Translated, it gives CASRRERREKLFF.

The table lists this clone with a few counts. The chain recombines TRBV4-1 with TRBJ2-3, with a weak D call TRBD2 (5 bases). Germline V gene lookup returns CDR1 MGHRA and CDR2 YSYEKL. With 0 bases removed from V and 6 bases from J, the gap between germline ends came to 19 bases. CDR3 length equals 17 residues. The CDR3: CASSQDPGGPLRDTQYF. The CDR3 DNA sequence: TGCGCCAGCAGCCAAGATCCGGGCGGGCCCCTCAGGGATACGCAGTATTTT.

The chain combines TRBV7-6 with TRBJ1-5; 8 bases line up with TRBD1. From germline, CDR1 is SGHVS and CDR2 FNYEAQ. The length of the CDR3 is 17 residues. V shed 5 bases and J 3 bases; nucleotides not matched to a gene: 12. The CDR3 region has the DNA TGTGCCAGCAGCGTAGGGGAGGACAGGGTTTTCAATCAGCCCCAGCATTTT. The encoded protein is CASSVGEDRVFNQPQHF.

V and J are TRBV7-9 and TRBJ2-3; 7 nucleotides line up with TRBD1. CDR1 and CDR2 (germline): SEHNR, FQNEAQ (reference sequence). J lost 5 bases, V lost 5 bases, and 10 bases had no gene match. The CDR3 spans 15 residues. CDR3 in DNA: TGTGCCAGCAGCCCTGAGGGGGCCTGGGGAGATACGCAGTATTTT. It codes for CASSPEGAWGDTQYF.

This chain joins TRBV28 and TRBJ1-2; no clear D gene. The V end lost 4 bases, the J end lost 8 bases, and 11 bases lay between the germline ends. Germline lookup yields CDR1 MDHEN and CDR2 SYDVKM. This CDR3 contains 12 residues. The CDR3 DNA reads TGTGCCAGCAGTTCCCCAGACGACGGCTACACCTTC. It specifies CASSSPDDGYTF.

The V call is TRBV19, the J call TRBJ1-5; no definite D call. Germline lookup yields CDR1 LNHDA and CDR2 SQIVND (reference sequence). The CDR3 loop spans 13 amino acids. V lost 0 bases and J lost 6, with 6 bases in between. CDR3 loop: CASSIESGQPQHF. The CDR3 bases are TGTGCCAGTAGTATAGAGTCGGGTCAGCCCCAGCATTTT.

This clone was seen only once. The V call is TRBV2, the J call TRBJ2-6; 7 positions match TRBD1. CDR3 length: 15 residues. The V and J ends lost 7 bases and 2 bases, in that order; junction bases with no gene match: 5. Germline-derived CDR1 and CDR2 are SNHLY and FYNNEI. CDR3 amino acids: CASMSQGAGANVLTF. CDR3 coding DNA: TGTGCCAGCATGTCCCAGGGGGCTGGGGCCAACGTCCTGACTTTC.

J is TRBJ2-7 and V is TRBV7-3; D unresolved. The germline gives CDR1 SGHTA, CDR2 FQGTGA. Trimming removed 5 bases at V and 3 bases at J, with 14 bases between. There are 14 residues in the CDR3. CDR3 coding DNA: TGTGCCAGCAGCCCCCCCGGGCCCGTCTACGAGCAGTACTTC. Translated, it gives CASSPPGPVYEQYF.

In the case of this clone: Additional DNA sequences in this sample encode the identical CDR3. CDR3: CASSRGGETQYF. CDR3 DNA: TGTGCCAGCAGTAGGGGAGGGGAGACCCAGTACTTC. The V gene is TRBV28, the J gene TRBJ2-5; TRBD2 agrees at 7 bases. The CDR3 runs 12 residues. Germline CDR1 and CDR2: MDHEN and SYDVKM. Trimming cost V 5 bases and J 5 bases; bases outside gene matches: 2.